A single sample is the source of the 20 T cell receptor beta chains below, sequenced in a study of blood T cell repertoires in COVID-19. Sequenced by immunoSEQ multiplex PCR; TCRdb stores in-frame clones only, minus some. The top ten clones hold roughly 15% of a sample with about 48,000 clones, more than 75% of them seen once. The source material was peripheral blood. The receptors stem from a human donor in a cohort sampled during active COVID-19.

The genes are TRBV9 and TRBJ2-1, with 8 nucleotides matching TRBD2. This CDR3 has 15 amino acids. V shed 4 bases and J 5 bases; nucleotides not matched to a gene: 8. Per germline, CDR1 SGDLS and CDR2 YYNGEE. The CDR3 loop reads CASSRSGGLHNEQFF. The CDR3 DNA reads TGTGCCAGCAGCAGGTCGGGAGGGCTCCACAATGAGCAGTTCTTC.

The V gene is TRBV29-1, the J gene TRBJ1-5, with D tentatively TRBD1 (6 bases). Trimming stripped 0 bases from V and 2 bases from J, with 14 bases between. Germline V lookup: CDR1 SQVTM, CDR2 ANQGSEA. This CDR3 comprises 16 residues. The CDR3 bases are TGCAGCGTTGAAGACGCGTCAGGGGCCTGCAATCAGCCCCAGCATTTT. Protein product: CSVEDASGACNQPQHF.

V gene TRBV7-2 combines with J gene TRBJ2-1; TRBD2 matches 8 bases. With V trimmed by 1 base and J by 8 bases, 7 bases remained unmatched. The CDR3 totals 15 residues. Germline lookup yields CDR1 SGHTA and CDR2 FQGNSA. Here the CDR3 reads CASSLVSGEGYEQFF. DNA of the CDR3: TGTGCCAGCAGCTTAGTTAGCGGGGAGGGCTATGAGCAGTTCTTC.

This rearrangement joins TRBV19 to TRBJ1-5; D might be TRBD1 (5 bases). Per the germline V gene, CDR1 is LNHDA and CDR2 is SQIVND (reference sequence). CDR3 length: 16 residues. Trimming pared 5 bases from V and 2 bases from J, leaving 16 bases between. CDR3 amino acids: CASSARGGAGNQPQHF. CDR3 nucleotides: TGTGCCAGTAGTGCCCGTGGCGGGGCTGGCAATCAGCCCCAGCATTTT.

CDR3 loop: CASSLDPVRGQTGELFF. The CDR3 bases are TGTGCCAGCAGCTTAGATCCAGTCAGGGGTCAAACCGGGGAGCTGTTTTTT. The chain combines TRBV11-3 with TRBJ2-2; D is possibly TRBD1 (6 bases). Trimming took 0 bases from V and 5 from J, leaving 16 bases between them. The germline V gene has CDR1 SGHNT and CDR2 YENEEA. The CDR3 is 17 amino acids.

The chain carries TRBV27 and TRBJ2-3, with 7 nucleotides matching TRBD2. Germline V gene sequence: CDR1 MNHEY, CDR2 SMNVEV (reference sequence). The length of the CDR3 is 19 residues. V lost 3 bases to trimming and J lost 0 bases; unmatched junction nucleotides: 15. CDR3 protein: CASSFLQPEAGSSTDTQYF. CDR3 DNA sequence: TGTGCCAGCAGTTTTTTACAACCCGAAGCGGGATCTAGCACAGATACGCAGTATTTT.

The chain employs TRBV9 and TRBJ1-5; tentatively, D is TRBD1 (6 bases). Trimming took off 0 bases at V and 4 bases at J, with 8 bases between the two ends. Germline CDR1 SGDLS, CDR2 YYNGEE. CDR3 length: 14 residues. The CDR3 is CASSVEGGNQPQHF. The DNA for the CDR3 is TGTGCCAGCAGCGTAGAGGGGGGGAATCAGCCCCAGCATTTT.

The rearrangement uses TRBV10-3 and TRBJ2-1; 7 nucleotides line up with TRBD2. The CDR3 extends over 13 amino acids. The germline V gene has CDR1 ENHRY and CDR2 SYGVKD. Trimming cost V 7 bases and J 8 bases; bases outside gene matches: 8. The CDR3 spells CAINGGSGDEQFF. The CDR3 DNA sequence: TGTGCCATCAATGGCGGGAGCGGGGATGAGCAGTTCTTC.

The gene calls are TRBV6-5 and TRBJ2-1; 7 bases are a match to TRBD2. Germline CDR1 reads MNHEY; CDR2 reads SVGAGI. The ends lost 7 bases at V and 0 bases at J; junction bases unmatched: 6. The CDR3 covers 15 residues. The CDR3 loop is CASTRDYLSYNEQFF. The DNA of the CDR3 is TGTGCCAGCACTCGGGACTACCTCTCCTACAATGAGCAGTTCTTC.

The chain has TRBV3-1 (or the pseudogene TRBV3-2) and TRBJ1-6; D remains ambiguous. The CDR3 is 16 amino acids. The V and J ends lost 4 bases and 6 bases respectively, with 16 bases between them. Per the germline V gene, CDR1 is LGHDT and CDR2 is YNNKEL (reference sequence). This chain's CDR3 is CASSPLYTGPNSPLHF. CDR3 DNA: TGTGCCAGCAGCCCTCTTTATACTGGGCCTAATTCACCCCTCCACTTT.

The DNA for the CDR3 is TGTGCCACCAGCAGAGTGACTAGCGGGAGTAGGAATGAGCAGTTCTTC. Translation: CATSRVTSGSRNEQFF. The J gene is TRBJ2-1, the V gene TRBV15, with 12 bases aligning to TRBD2. The V and J ends lost 1 base and 7 bases, in that order; junction bases with no gene match: 5. CDR3 length: 16 residues. Germline V gene lookup returns CDR1 LNHNV and CDR2 YYDKDF (reference sequence).

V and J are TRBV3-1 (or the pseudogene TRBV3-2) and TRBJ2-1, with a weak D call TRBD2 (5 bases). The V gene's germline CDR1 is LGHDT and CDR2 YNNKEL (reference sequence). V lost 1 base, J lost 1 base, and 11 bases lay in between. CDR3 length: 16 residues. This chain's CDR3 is CASSQGRGPSYNEQFF. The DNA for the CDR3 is TGTGCCAGCAGCCAAGGTCGCGGGCCATCCTACAATGAGCAGTTCTTC.

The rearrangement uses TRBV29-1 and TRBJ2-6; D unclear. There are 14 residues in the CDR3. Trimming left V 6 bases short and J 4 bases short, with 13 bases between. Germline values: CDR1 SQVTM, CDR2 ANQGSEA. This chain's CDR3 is CSVTSTAGANVLTF. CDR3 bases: TGCAGCGTGACATCGACGGCGGGGGCCAACGTCCTGACTTTC.

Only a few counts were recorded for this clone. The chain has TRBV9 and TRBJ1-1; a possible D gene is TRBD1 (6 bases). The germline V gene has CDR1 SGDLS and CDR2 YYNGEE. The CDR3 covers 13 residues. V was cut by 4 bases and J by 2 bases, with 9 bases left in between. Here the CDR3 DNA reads TGTGCCAGCAGCCCACAGGGAAACACTGAAGCTTTCTTT. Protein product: CASSPQGNTEAFF.

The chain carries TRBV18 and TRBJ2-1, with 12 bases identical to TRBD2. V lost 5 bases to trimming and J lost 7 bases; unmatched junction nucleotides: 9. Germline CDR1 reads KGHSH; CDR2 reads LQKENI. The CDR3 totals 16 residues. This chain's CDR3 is CASSIELAGGRNEQFF. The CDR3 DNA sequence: TGTGCCAGCTCAATCGAACTAGCGGGAGGCCGAAATGAGCAGTTCTTC.

The CDR3 DNA reads TGTGCCAGCAGCTTAGCGGGACAGGGCCCCACTGAAGCTTTCTTT. It specifies CASSLAGQGPTEAFF. V usage is TRBV7-8 and J usage is TRBJ1-1; 9 bases line up with TRBD1. Germline V CDR1 and CDR2: SGHVS, FQNEAQ. The trim removed 0 bases at V and 4 bases at J, leaving 3 bases unmatched. The CDR3 totals 15 residues.

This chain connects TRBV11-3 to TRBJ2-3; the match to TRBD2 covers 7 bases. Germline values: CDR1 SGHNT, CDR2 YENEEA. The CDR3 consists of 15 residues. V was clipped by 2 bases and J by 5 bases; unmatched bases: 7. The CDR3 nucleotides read TGTGCCAGCAGCTTAAGAGCGGGGCTCTTAGATACGCAGTATTTT. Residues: CASSLRAGLLDTQYF.

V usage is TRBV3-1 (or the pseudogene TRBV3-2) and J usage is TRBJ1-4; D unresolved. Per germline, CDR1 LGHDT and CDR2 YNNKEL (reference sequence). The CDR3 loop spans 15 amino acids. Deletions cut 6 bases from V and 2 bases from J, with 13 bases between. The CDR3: CASRVSLATNEKLFF. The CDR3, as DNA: TGTGCCAGCAGAGTCAGTTTGGCTACTAATGAAAAACTGTTTTTT.

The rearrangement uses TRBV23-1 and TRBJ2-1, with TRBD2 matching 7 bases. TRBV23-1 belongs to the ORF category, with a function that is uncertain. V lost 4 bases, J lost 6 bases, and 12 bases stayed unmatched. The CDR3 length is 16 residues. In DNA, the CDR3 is TGCGCCAGCAGTCGGGGGAGGGGAAAACGTGGCAATGAGCAGTTCTTC. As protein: CASSRGRGKRGNEQFF.

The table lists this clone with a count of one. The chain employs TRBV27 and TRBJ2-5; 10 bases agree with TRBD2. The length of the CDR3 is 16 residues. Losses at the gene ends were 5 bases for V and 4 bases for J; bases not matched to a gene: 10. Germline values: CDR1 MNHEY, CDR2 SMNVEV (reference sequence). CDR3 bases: TGTGCCAGCAGTCCTCTGGCTAGCGGGAGCGGAGAGACCCAGTACTTC. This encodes CASSPLASGSGETQYF.